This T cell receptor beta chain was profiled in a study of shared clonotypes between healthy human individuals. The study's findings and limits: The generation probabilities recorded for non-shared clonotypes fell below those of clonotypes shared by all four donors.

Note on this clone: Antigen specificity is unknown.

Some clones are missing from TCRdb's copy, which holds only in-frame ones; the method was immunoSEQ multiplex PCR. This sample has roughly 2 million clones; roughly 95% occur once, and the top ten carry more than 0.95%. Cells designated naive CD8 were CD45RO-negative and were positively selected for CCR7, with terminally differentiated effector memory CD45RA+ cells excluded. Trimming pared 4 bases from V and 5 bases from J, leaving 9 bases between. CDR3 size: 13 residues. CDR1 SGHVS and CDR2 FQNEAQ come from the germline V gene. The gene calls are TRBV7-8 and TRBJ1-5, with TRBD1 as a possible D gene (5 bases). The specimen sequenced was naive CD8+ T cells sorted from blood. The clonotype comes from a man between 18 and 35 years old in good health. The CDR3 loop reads CASSSGLDQPQHF. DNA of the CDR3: TGTGCCAGCAGCTCAGGGCTCGATCAGCCCCAGCATTTT.